The 21 T cell receptor beta chains reported below all come from one sample, sequenced in a study of blood T cell repertoires in COVID-19. Method: immunoSEQ multiplex PCR; TCRdb's copy keeps in-frame clones and lacks some. The sample includes nearly 110,000 clones, around 75% seen only once; the top ten take 0.75% to 1%. Specimen: peripheral blood. These receptors came from a human donor with acute or convalescent COVID-19. The donor label of this sample is uncertain.

The gene calls are TRBV28 and TRBJ1-5, with D perhaps matching TRBD1 (6 bases). Germline V gene sequence: CDR1 MDHEN, CDR2 SYDVKM. The CDR3 length is 14 residues. Trimming removed 8 bases at V and 6 bases at J, with 17 bases between. This chain's CDR3 is CASRLGGGRQPQHF. The CDR3 nucleotides are TGTGCCAGCCGCCTTGGGGGGGGGCGTCAGCCCCAGCATTTT. The full variable domain, completed using reference TRBV28 and TRBJ1-5, is DVKVTQSSRYLVKRTGEKVFLECVQDMDHENMFWYRQDPGLGLRLIYFSYDVKMKEKGDIPEGYSVSREKKERFSLILESASTNQTSMYLCASRLGGGRQPQHFGDGTRLSIL.

This clone was picked up a small number of times. The rearrangement uses TRBV12-3 or TRBV12-4 and TRBJ2-5; D may be TRBD2 (5 bases). The CDR3 runs 13 residues. V dropped 6 bases and J dropped 5 bases, with 13 bases sitting between them. The CDR3 DNA sequence: TGTGCCAGCAGGATCACGGGATTGGAGACCCAGTACTTC. Translation gives CASRITGLETQYF.

V usage is TRBV9 and J usage is TRBJ2-4, with TRBD2 as a possible D gene (5 bases). V was shortened by 3 bases and J by 4 bases, with 11 bases between the two germline ends. Germline loops: CDR1 SGDLS, CDR2 YYNGEE. CDR3 size: 14 residues. This CDR3 reads CASSDRRGKNIQYF. CDR3 sequence (DNA): TGTGCCAGCAGCGATCGGAGAGGGAAAAACATTCAGTACTTC.

This clone ranks as medium-sized. The J gene is TRBJ2-2, the V gene TRBV5-1; perhaps TRBD2 as D (6 bases). Germline loops: CDR1 SGHRS, CDR2 YFSETQ. The CDR3 is made up of 14 amino acids. Trimming cost V 4 bases and J 1 base, with 8 bases left between them. The CDR3 DNA follows: TGCGCCAGCAGCGCGGGGAGGAACACCGGGGAGCTGTTTTTT. It is translated as CASSAGRNTGELFF.

The rearrangement joins TRBV11-2 to TRBJ1-5; TRBD1 might be the D (6 bases). This CDR3 comprises 16 residues. V lost 2 bases to trimming and J lost 0 bases, with 11 bases between them. The germline CDR1 and CDR2 sequences are SGHAT and FQNNGV. DNA for the CDR3: TGTGCCAGCAGCTTATCGGCAGGGGCTAGCAATCAGCCCCAGCATTTT. Residues: CASSLSAGASNQPQHF.

The chain recombines TRBV9 with TRBJ1-4, with 9 bases matching TRBD1. CDR1 is SGDLS and CDR2 is YYNGEE in the germline V gene. The CDR3 has 16 amino acids. With 3 bases clipped from V and 7 bases from J, the junction kept 10 bases outside the gene matches. The CDR3 DNA follows: TGTGCCAGCAGCGCCTACGGGACAGGGTCGAGTGAAAAACTGTTTTTT. It specifies CASSAYGTGSSEKLFF.

This clone was detected only once. DNA of the CDR3: TGCGCCAGCAGTGATCGGGGGAACACTGAAGCTTTCTTT. Protein: CASSDRGNTEAFF. This chain connects TRBV10-1 to TRBJ1-1, with D hard to call. Deletions cut 3 bases from V and 1 base from J, with 6 bases between. The CDR3 sequence is 13 residues long. CDR1 is WNHNN, CDR2 SYGVQD, per germline (reference sequence).

The chain recombines TRBV5-6 with TRBJ2-6; 12 bases align to TRBD1. The CDR3 is 19 residues long. V shed 0 bases, J shed 1 base, and the junction held 5 bases outside the gene matches. Germline V lookup: CDR1 SGHDT, CDR2 YYEEEE. CDR3 protein: CASSLGGQGAPSGANVLTF. The DNA for the CDR3 is TGTGCCAGCAGCTTGGGGGGACAGGGGGCCCCTTCTGGGGCCAACGTCCTGACTTTC.

This clone was detected a few times. This rearrangement joins TRBV2 to TRBJ1-1; 9 bases map to TRBD1. Germline V lookup: CDR1 SNHLY, CDR2 FYNNEI. The V gene end was trimmed by 7 bases and the J gene end by 9 bases; junction bases not matched to a gene: 3. The CDR3 has 11 residues. CDR3 nucleotides: TGTGCCAGCATAGGACAGGGGAAAGCTTTCTTT. This gives the protein CASIGQGKAFF.

A single count supports this clone. This rearrangement joins TRBV27 to TRBJ2-4; TRBD2 matches at 14 bases. This CDR3 contains 16 residues. Germline CDR1 and CDR2: MNHEY and SMNVEV (reference sequence). V shed 4 bases and J 8 bases; nucleotides not matched to a gene: 7. CDR3 protein: CASSSPGLAGVDIQYF. The CDR3 region has the DNA TGTGCCAGCAGTTCGCCGGGACTAGCGGGGGTGGACATTCAGTACTTC.

The table lists this clone with a few counts. This rearrangement joins TRBV3-1 (or the pseudogene TRBV3-2) to TRBJ2-2; a possible D gene is TRBD1 (6 bases). CDR1 is LGHDT and CDR2 is YNNKEL in the germline V gene (reference sequence). V lost 6 bases, J lost 3 bases, and 14 bases lay in between. The CDR3 is 15 amino acids. This chain's CDR3 is CASRRTGSDTGELFF. As DNA, the CDR3 is TGTGCCAGCAGACGAACAGGGTCTGACACCGGGGAGCTGTTTTTT.

The CDR3 DNA sequence: TGCGCCAGCAGCCTTGGAGGGAGAGCCGGGGAGCTGTTTTTT. It translates to CASSLGGRAGELFF. The chain combines TRBV5-1 with TRBJ2-2, with D perhaps matching TRBD2 (6 bases). This CDR3 spans 14 amino acids. CDR1 is SGHRS, CDR2 YFSETQ, per germline. V lost 4 bases, J lost 6 bases, and 13 bases lay in between.

This clone was seen ten or more times. This chain connects TRBV27 to TRBJ1-5, with a possible D match to TRBD1 (5 bases). Germline V gene sequence: CDR1 MNHEY, CDR2 SMNVEV (reference sequence). The length of the CDR3 is 13 residues. The germline V and J ends were trimmed by 2 bases and 5 bases, with 7 bases remaining between them. Written as DNA, the CDR3 is TGTGCCAGCAGTTTACGGGGGGATCAGCCCCAGCATTTT. Translation: CASSLRGDQPQHF.

This rearrangement joins TRBV3-1 (or the pseudogene TRBV3-2) to TRBJ2-3; D may be TRBD2 (5 bases). Trimming left V 4 bases short and J 0 bases short, with 8 bases between. Germline V gene data show CDR1 as LGHDT and CDR2 as YNNKEL (reference sequence). This CDR3 contains 14 residues. The CDR3 loop reads CASSRAASTDTQYF. CDR3 nucleotides: TGTGCCAGCAGCCGAGCGGCTAGCACAGATACGCAGTATTTT.

The chain has TRBV19 and TRBJ1-1; 7 bases are a match to TRBD1. Germline CDR1 LNHDA, CDR2 SQIVND (reference sequence). The junction had 6 bases not matched to a gene; V was cut back by 4 bases and J by 4 bases. The CDR3 is 14 amino acids. The DNA for the CDR3 is TGTGCCAGTAGTAAACAGGGGAGGACCACTGAAGCTTTCTTT. This codes for CASSKQGRTTEAFF.

The rearrangement uses TRBV10-3 and TRBJ1-2; D perhaps matches TRBD1 (5 bases). Trimming stripped 4 bases from V and 6 bases from J, with 12 bases between. Germline assignment: CDR1 ENHRY and CDR2 SYGVKD. This CDR3 contains 13 residues. CDR3 residues: CAISVDGGDGYTF. CDR3 nucleotide sequence: TGTGCCATCAGTGTAGACGGGGGGGATGGCTACACCTTC.

The rearrangement uses TRBV20-1 and TRBJ1-1; 7 bases agree with TRBD1. Germline V gene data show CDR1 as DFQATT and CDR2 as SNEGSKA (reference sequence). Losses at the gene ends were 3 bases for V and 7 bases for J; bases not matched to a gene: 2. This CDR3 has 11 amino acids. The chain's CDR3 is CSASRQGEAFF. CDR3 nucleotide sequence: TGCAGTGCTAGCCGACAGGGTGAAGCTTTCTTT.

This clone is medium-sized. V usage is TRBV5-1 and J usage is TRBJ1-2; D might be TRBD1 (6 bases). With 5 bases removed from V and 4 bases from J, the gap between germline ends came to 15 bases. Germline V lookup: CDR1 SGHRS, CDR2 YFSETQ. The CDR3 covers 14 residues. CDR3 region: CASSADRSLYGYTF. The CDR3, as DNA: TGCGCCAGCAGTGCTGACAGGAGCCTCTATGGCTACACCTTC.

The chain employs TRBV6-5 and TRBJ1-2; 9 bases map to TRBD1. The germline gives CDR1 MNHEY, CDR2 SVGAGI. Trimming at V came to 0 bases and at J to 6 bases, leaving 5 bases not matched to a gene. The CDR3 totals 15 residues. Written as DNA, the CDR3 is TGTGCCAGCAGTTACTCGGCGGGACAGGGCCATGGCTACACCTTC. This sequence encodes CASSYSAGQGHGYTF.

The chain employs TRBV5-1 and TRBJ1-1; possible D gene TRBD1, 5 bases. Trimming left V 2 bases short and J 4 bases short, with 12 bases between. In germline, CDR1 is SGHRS, CDR2 YFSETQ. The CDR3 extends over 14 amino acids. This CDR3 reads CASSFMLGGTEAFF. The CDR3 nucleotides read TGCGCCAGCAGCTTCATGCTGGGGGGCACTGAAGCTTTCTTT.

The chain uses TRBV10-1 and TRBJ2-3; 8 bases line up with TRBD1. Germline values: CDR1 WNHNN, CDR2 SYGVQD (reference sequence). Unmatched junction bases numbered 5, after V lost 5 bases and J lost 4 bases. The CDR3 is 14 amino acids. The CDR3 DNA is TGCGCCAGCAGTTTAGACAGGGGAGCAGATACGCAGTATTTT. Translation gives CASSLDRGADTQYF.